A selection of T cell receptor beta chains follows, all from one sample in a study of cytomegalovirus exposure and HLA in healthy donors. Method: immunoSEQ multiplex PCR; TCRdb's copy keeps in-frame clones and lacks some. The sample has around 120,000 clones; over 60% are singletons. Source material: PBMCs. The source is a human donor in good health. CDR3s include the opening cysteine and the closing phenylalanine or tryptophan. D genes are given only for firm matches. Where a row states a size, it is once, few, many or the class of an expanded clone; other rows omit it.

D	J	size	V	CDR3	DNA
.	TRBJ1-5	.	TRBV2	CASSVQGPQHF	TGTGCCAGCAGTGTACAGGGGCCCCAGCATTTT
.	TRBJ1-2	.	TRBV27	CASSPGQWTNYGYTF	TGTGCCAGCAGTCCCGGACAGTGGACTAACTATGGCTACACCTTC
.	TRBJ2-1	.	TRBV18	CASSPLTEDEQFF	TGTGCCAGCTCACCTCTCACCGAGGATGAGCAGTTCTTC
TRBD2	TRBJ2-7	few	TRBV28	CASSLILAGRNSYEQYF	TGTGCCAGCAGTTTAATCCTAGCGGGACGGAATTCCTACGAGCAGTACTTC
.	TRBJ2-3	.	TRBV5-5	CASSVQGRFTDTQYF	TGTGCCAGCAGCGTGCAGGGTCGATTCACAGATACGCAGTATTTT
TRBD1	TRBJ2-2	few	TRBV11-2	CASSRTGESGELFF	TGTGCCAGCAGCCGGACAGGGGAAAGCGGGGAGCTGTTTTTT
.	TRBJ2-1	.	TRBV21-1	CASTKPRTGRRGEQFF	TGTGCCAGCACCAAACCCAGGACTGGGCGGAGGGGTGAGCAGTTCTTC
TRBD1	TRBJ1-1	.	TRBV19	CASSPMTGMNTEAFF	TGTGCCAGTAGTCCCATGACAGGGATGAACACTGAAGCTTTCTTT
.	TRBJ1-1	.	TRBV19	CASSIVGGTEAFF	TGTGCCAGTAGTATAGTAGGGGGCACTGAAGCTTTCTTT
TRBD1	TRBJ1-2	.	TRBV5-1	CASSPLTDRGGYTF	TGCGCCAGCAGCCCCCTAACGGACAGGGGTGGCTACACCTTC
TRBD1	TRBJ2-3	.	TRBV6-1	CASSFGDSRPDTQYF	TGTGCCAGCAGCTTTGGGGACAGCCGGCCCGATACGCAGTATTTT
TRBD2	TRBJ2-3	.	TRBV7-9	CASSLLAGGGTDTQYF	TGTGCCAGCAGCTTGTTAGCGGGAGGAGGCACAGATACGCAGTATTTT
TRBD2	TRBJ2-1	.	TRBV7-2	CASSWNSGNTWNEQFF	TGTGCCAGCAGTTGGAATAGCGGGAACACTTGGAATGAGCAGTTCTTC
.	TRBJ2-2	.	TRBV9	CASSPRGFTGELFF	TGTGCCAGCAGCCCACGAGGATTCACCGGGGAGCTGTTTTTT
TRBD1	TRBJ1-1	.	TRBV5-1	CASTKNRQGMANRALF	TGCGCCAGCACCAAAAACCGACAGGGAATGGCTAATCGAGCTCTCTTT
TRBD2	TRBJ2-1	.	TRBV4-2	CASSHTSGNYNEQFF	TGTGCCAGCAGCCACACTAGCGGCAACTACAATGAGCAGTTCTTC
TRBD2	TRBJ2-1	few	TRBV18	CASSPPGGLDEQFF	TGTGCCAGCTCACCACCGGGAGGGTTGGATGAGCAGTTCTTC
.	TRBJ2-5	.	TRBV6-5	CASRLIPSRRETQYF	TGTGCCAGCAGACTAATACCAAGCCGTAGGGAGACCCAGTACTTC
TRBD1	TRBJ1-1	.	TRBV12-5	CASGLRTGPNTEAFF	TGTGCTAGTGGTTTAAGGACAGGGCCAAACACTGAAGCTTTCTTT
.	TRBJ1-5	.	TRBV5-1	CASSLGGFGNQPQHF	TGCGCCAGCAGCTTGGGAGGGTTTGGCAATCAGCCCCAGCATTTT
.	TRBJ1-3	.	TRBV5-5	CASSSGQASGNTIYF	TGTGCCAGCAGCTCCGGACAAGCCTCTGGAAACACCATATATTTT
.	TRBJ2-5	few	TRBV6-1	CASSGGETQYF	TGTGCCAGCAGTGGAGGGGAGACCCAGTACTTC
.	TRBJ2-3	.	TRBV7-8	CASSLVGTSTDTQYF	TGTGCCAGCAGCTTAGTCGGGACTAGCACAGATACGCAGTATTTT
.	TRBJ2-7	.	TRBV28	CASSPFPDSYEQYF	TGTGCCAGCAGTCCCTTCCCAGACTCCTACGAGCAGTACTTC
.	TRBJ2-7	.	TRBV15	CATSFHRSSYEQYF	TGTGCCACCAGCTTCCACAGGAGCTCCTACGAGCAGTACTTC
.	TRBJ2-1	.	TRBV29-1	CSVIQGTNEQFF	TGCAGCGTTATCCAGGGGACGAATGAGCAGTTCTTC
.	TRBJ1-1	few	TRBV5-4	CASSQDLAALTEAFF	TGTGCCAGCAGCCAAGATCTAGCGGCTCTGACTGAAGCTTTCTTT
TRBD1	TRBJ1-2	.	TRBV4-2	CASSQAGTGDFYGYTF	TGTGCCAGCAGCCAAGCCGGGACAGGGGATTTCTATGGCTACACCTTC
.	TRBJ1-2	.	TRBV6-5	CASSLDSGYGYTF	TGTGCCAGCAGTCTAGACAGTGGGTATGGCTACACCTTC
.	TRBJ1-5	.	TRBV18	CASSPLDSRDQPQHF	TGTGCCAGCTCACCATTGGACAGCAGGGATCAGCCCCAGCATTTT
TRBD2	TRBJ2-3	few	TRBV18	CASSPPGGTSTDTQYF	TGTGCCAGCTCACCACCGGGAGGGACTAGCACAGATACGCAGTATTTT
TRBD1	TRBJ1-2	.	TRBV6-6	CASTLFRDRVYGYTF	TGTGCCAGCACTCTTTTCCGGGACAGGGTCTATGGCTACACCTTC
.	TRBJ2-2	.	TRBV27	CASSLIGGATGELFF	TGTGCCAGCAGTTTAATTGGCGGGGCCACCGGGGAGCTGTTTTTT
TRBD2	TRBJ2-3	.	TRBV27	CASSLTSGGTDTQYF	TGTGCCAGCAGCCTGACTAGCGGGGGGACAGATACGCAGTATTTT
TRBD1	TRBJ2-7	.	TRBV5-1	CASSLAGTGFDEQYF	TGCGCCAGCAGCTTGGCGGGGACAGGGTTCGACGAGCAGTACTTC
.	TRBJ1-4	.	TRBV2	CASSEGSQWEKLFF	TGTGCCAGCAGTGAAGGTTCCCAGTGGGAAAAACTGTTTTTT
.	TRBJ1-4	.	TRBV6-5	CASRKEPGLEKLFF	TGTGCCAGCAGAAAAGAACCGGGTTTGGAAAAACTGTTTTTT
TRBD1	TRBJ2-1	.	TRBV18	CASSPTGGWQFF	TGTGCCAGCTCACCCACAGGGGGATGGCAGTTCTTC
.	TRBJ2-7	.	TRBV11-3	CASSLGQASYEQYF	TGTGCCAGCAGCTTAGGACAGGCCTCCTACGAGCAGTACTTC